This T cell receptor (beta chain) was sequenced in a study of blood T cells in healthy people across ages. A sample-barcoded 5' primer and a J-beta primer mix were used in a second PCR of about 7 to 12 cycles. The template-switch adaptor, which had 12 random nucleotides, put a tag on each cDNA molecule. TCRdb reprocessed the 5' RACE reads via MiXCR and lists one record per CDR3 protein. The sample includes about 580,000 distinct CDR3 sequences, 47% of them seen just once. For this clonotype: The antigen remains unidentified.

The germline V gene encodes CDR1 SQVTM and CDR2 ANQGSEA. This CDR3 contains 14 residues. J lost 13 bases, V lost 6 bases, and 17 bases had no gene match. The study, taken as a whole, reports: Percentage of naive T cells showed a strong correlation with TCR beta diversity. Changes in expanded clonotypes were possibly confounded, as the CMV status of donors was unknown. Higher diversity and more naive CD4+ cells were features of long-lived donors, compared to aged donors.

The source of this sequence is a man aged 80 or over in good health. The sequencing input was blood. The gene calls are TRBV29-1 and TRBJ2-4, with 8 bases lining up with TRBD2. Here the CDR3 DNA reads TGCAGCGTGGCCTCCAGGGTTCGGGGGGGGGAGCAGTACTTC. Encoded protein: CSVASRVRGGEQYF. The entire variable domain, with the rest obtained from reference TRBV29-1 and TRBJ2-4, is as follows: SAVISQKPSRDICQRGTSLTIQCQVDSQVTMMFWYRQQPGQSLTLIATANQGSEATYESGFVIDKFPISRPNLTFSTLTVSNMSPEDSSIYLCSVASRVRGGEQYFGAGTRLSVL.